This TCR beta chain was recovered during a study of T cell repertoires in cytomegalovirus infection. Overall study context: CMV infection together with matching HLA type was indicated by public TCR beta signatures.

Whole-study results and caveats: Summed public TCR beta family frequency identified CMV carriers bearing the relevant HLA. Dominant in the ex vivo response were TCR beta clonotypes restricted by HLA-C and specific for CMV.

V dropped 3 bases and J dropped 2; count of bases not matched to a gene: 6. The CDR3 is made up of 16 amino acids. CDR1 SGHTA and CDR2 FQGNSA come from the germline V gene. MiXCR was run by TCRdb on the reads, yielding one entry per CDR3 protein. The sample holds approximately 770,000 distinct CDR3 sequences, around 29% seen once. This clonotype turned up a few times. The antigen is unknown. The TCR was taken from a human donor in good health (CMV status not recorded). Some clones in this sample may be carry-over from other donors' samples. The chain couples TRBV7-2 to TRBJ2-3; TRBD1 matches 9 bases. Sequenced here: cultured CD8+ T cells from PBMCs, sampled from culture after CMV antigen stimulation. The CDR3 is CASSFLTGGNTDTQYF. The CDR3 region has the DNA TGTGCCAGCAGCTTTTTGACAGGGGGGAACACAGATACGCAGTATTTT.